The table lists the clone carrying this T cell receptor beta chain with a few counts. Its target is not known. Ranging in age from roughly 6 to 95, the donors were healthy Caucasian individuals from Russia. Alongside a J-beta primer mix, a sample-barcoded 5' primer served in a second PCR lasting roughly 7 to 11 cycles. Via MiXCR, TCRdb re-called the 5' RACE reads, giving one row per CDR3 protein. Here the sample spans hundreds of thousands of distinct CDR3 sequences, under 25% being singletons. The data are from a study of blood T cells in healthy people across ages. General observations from the study: Conclusively comparing naive with antigen-experienced cells was impossible with unsorted PBMCs.

The sequencing input was blood. This receptor was identified in a man aged 65-85 years in good health.

The CDR3 nucleotides read TGCAGTGCTAATCCCCCGACTAGCGGGAATATGGATACGCAGTATTTT. Protein sequence: CSANPPTSGNMDTQYF. This chain joins TRBV20-1 and TRBJ2-3; TRBD2 matches at 11 bases. The CDR3 has 16 amino acids. Losses at the gene ends were 4 bases for V and 6 bases for J; bases not matched to a gene: 12. The V gene's germline CDR1 is DFQATT and CDR2 SNEGSKA (reference sequence).